This T cell receptor beta chain was recorded in a study of blood T cell repertoires in COVID-19 (dated by TCRdb to between 2020 and 2021). Concerning the study at large: The collaborator samples originated in the United States, Italy and Spain and spanned the acute and convalescent phases of COVID-19. The repertoires were released in a freely available public database intended as a resource for research on the immune response to SARS-CoV-2. The samples were drawn from the first 160 participants of the ongoing ImmuneRACE study and from over a thousand subjects provided by 6 global collaborators. Where HLA class I and class II types were available, the types were taken from metadata supplied by the sample provider, not from assay-based typing. The prospective study material was composed of cDNA or gDNA derived from T cells, B-cell-depleted T cells, or PBMCs. The sample metadata nearly always contained a de-identified subject ID, COVID-19 status, age in years and sex. Deeply sampled blood TCRbeta repertoires from subjects exposed to, actively infected with, or recovered from COVID-19 were included in the dataset. General conclusions and limits of the study: The quantity of clinical and demographic metadata differed by source and by participant and was supplied without curation.

The collaborating institutions used their own protocols to collect whole blood in K2EDTA tubes. For TCRbeta analysis, collaborator samples were shipped as frozen whole blood, as isolated PBMCs, or as DNA extracted from either sample type. TCRbeta CDR3 regions were amplified from genomic DNA using the immunoSEQ Assay, a bias-controlled multiplex PCR. Regarding the original processing steps: The number of nucleated cells in each sample was estimated from the amplification of reference gene primers within the assay. Sequence reads were collapsed and filtered to measure the absolute abundance of every unique TCRbeta CDR3 rearrangement. Productive Simpson clonality was computed per sample as the square root of Simpson's diversity index over productive rearrangements. TCRdb holds this immuneACCESS table with in-frame rearrangements only. Some clones are missing; in checked studies, unresolved V genes explain under half, and the rest has no known cause. The DNA was the basis for D and trimming; V, J and clone size are from that table. For this sample the table gives approximately 360,000 clones, of which around 91% were detected only once. The ten largest clones add up to approximately 7% of the sample.

The CDR3 covers 14 residues, taking in both the cysteine and the phenylalanine. Only the CDR3 portion is preserved as DNA: 42 bases, with reading frame beginning at the first base. The trim is 1 base for V and 7 bases for J, with a gap of 8 bases between the germline ends. The germline V gene encodes CDR1 SGHTA and CDR2 FQGTGA. Details on this clone: Its specific antigen is unknown. Base qualities are not recorded, but no much larger clone differs from it by a single base.

The clonotype comes from a man aged 18 to 35 with active or convalescent COVID-19. The receptor chain draws on TRBV7-3 and TRBJ1-6, with no confident D gene call. Input material: peripheral blood. Here the CDR3 is given as CASSLRQFNSPLHF. The DNA sequence is given as TGTGCCAGCAGCTTAAGGCAGTTCAATTCACCCCTCCACTTT.